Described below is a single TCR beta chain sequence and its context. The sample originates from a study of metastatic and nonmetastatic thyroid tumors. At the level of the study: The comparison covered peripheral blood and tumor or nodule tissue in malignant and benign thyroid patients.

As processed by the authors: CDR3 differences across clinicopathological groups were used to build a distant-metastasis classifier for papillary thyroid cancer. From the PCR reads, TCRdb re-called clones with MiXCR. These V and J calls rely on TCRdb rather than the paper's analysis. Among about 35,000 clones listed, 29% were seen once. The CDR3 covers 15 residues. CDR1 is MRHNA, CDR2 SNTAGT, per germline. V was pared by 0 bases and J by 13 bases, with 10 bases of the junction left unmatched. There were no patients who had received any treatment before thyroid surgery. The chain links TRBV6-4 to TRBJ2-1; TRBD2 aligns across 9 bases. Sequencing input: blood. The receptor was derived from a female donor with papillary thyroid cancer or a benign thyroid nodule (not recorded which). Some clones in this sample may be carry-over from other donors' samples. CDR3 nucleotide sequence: TGTGCCAGCAGTGACTCCCGCGGGAGGGCCTGTGATCAGTTCTTC. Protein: CASSDSRGRACDQFF.